This T cell receptor beta chain was sequenced during a study of T cell responses to AZD1222 COVID-19 vaccine. Method: immunoSEQ multiplex PCR; TCRdb's copy keeps in-frame clones and lacks some. The table lists 150,000 or so clones, approximately 87% of them singletons, with just over 9% in the top ten. On this clone: Its specificity is unknown.

Trimming pared 1 base from V and 7 bases from J, leaving 11 bases between. The CDR3 consists of 14 residues. Looked up from germline, CDR1 is LGHDT and CDR2 is YNNKEL (reference sequence). Study conclusions and caveats: Of spike-specific TCRs, nearly half reportedly target regions left unmutated in variants. The CD4 TCRs associated with vaccination extended across spike and predominated at 160-218 and 743-854. Clonal diversity may have been underestimated in mostly white British donors. Sampling captured repertoires only after the peak T cell response.

The TCR originated in an adult who received the AZD1222 COVID-19 vaccine. The specimen was peripheral blood, collected 28 days after the second AZD1222 dose. The chain is built from TRBV3-1 (or the pseudogene TRBV3-2) and TRBJ2-1; D remains unclear. The CDR3 spells CASSQGFAANEQFF. CDR3 sequence (DNA): TGTGCCAGCAGCCAAGGGTTCGCGGCAAATGAGCAGTTCTTC.